This section outlines one T cell receptor beta chain sequence together with its context. Germline V CDR1 and CDR2: MDHEN, SYDVKM. V lost 6 bases and J lost 1; bases outside the gene matches: 10. The length of the CDR3 is 16 residues. Amplified TCR beta CDR3 regions derived from RNA transcripts. In the first-round RT-PCR of the TCR CDR3, the HTBI primer set was used. Via MiXCR, TCRdb re-called the multiplex PCR reads, giving one row per CDR3 protein. The sample has roughly 700,000 distinct CDR3 sequences; 17% are singletons. The data were obtained in a study of T cells in Graves' hyperthyroidism and ophthalmopathy.

This receptor was obtained from a man aged 45-60 years with Graves' hyperthyroidism. The sequenced material came from blood. The chain links TRBV28 to TRBJ2-3, with 7 bases matching TRBD2. The CDR3 loop is CASRGGAGDGTDTQYF. The CDR3 region has the DNA TGTGCCAGCAGGGGCGGGGCGGGAGACGGCACAGATACGCAGTATTTT.